The 24 T cell receptor beta chains below all came from one sample that was sequenced in a study of blood T cell repertoires in COVID-19. Repertoires were generated with immunoSEQ multiplex PCR, while TCRdb's copy carries only in-frame clones and drops some. The profile covers some 15,000 clones, with roughly four fifths appearing a single time and 24% taken by the ten largest. Sequencing was performed on peripheral blood. These TCRs come from an older woman with acute or convalescent COVID-19.

This rearrangement joins TRBV11-2 to TRBJ1-1; 8 nucleotides agree with TRBD1. Germline assignment: CDR1 SGHAT and CDR2 FQNNGV. Losses at the gene ends were 5 bases for V and 3 bases for J; bases not matched to a gene: 2. This CDR3 is built from 13 residues. The CDR3 reads CASSATGDTEAFF. CDR3 coding DNA: TGTGCCAGCAGCGCGACAGGGGACACTGAAGCTTTCTTT.

V is TRBV13 and J is TRBJ1-3; perhaps TRBD1 as D (5 bases). This CDR3 spans 14 amino acids. Germline CDR1 reads PRHDT; CDR2 reads FYEKMQ (reference sequence). V lost 3 bases, J lost 0 bases, and 6 bases lay in between. The CDR3 region is CASSFTGSGNTIYF. The CDR3 DNA follows: TGTGCCAGCAGCTTCACAGGCTCTGGAAACACCATATATTTT.

The V and J genes are TRBV7-9 and TRBJ1-1; 9 positions agree with TRBD1. From germline, CDR1 is SEHNR and CDR2 FQNEAQ (reference sequence). The CDR3 contains 16 residues. Trimming took 4 bases from V and 0 from J; bases not matched to a gene: 6. The CDR3 DNA reads as TGTGCCAGCAGCTATTGGACAGGGGCGGTGAACACTGAAGCTTTCTTT. Amino acids: CASSYWTGAVNTEAFF. Full variable domain (missing parts from reference TRBV7-9 and TRBJ1-1): DTGVSQNPRHKITKRGQNVTFRCDPISEHNRLYWYRQTLGQGPEFLTYFQNEAQLEKSRLLSDRFSAERPKGSFSTLEIQRTEQGDSAMYLCASSYWTGAVNTEAFFGQGTRLTVV.

This chain joins TRBV6-5 and TRBJ1-3; D is unresolved. Germline CDR1 is MNHEY and CDR2 is SVGAGI. The CDR3 has 15 amino acids. V lost 8 bases and J 0 bases, leaving 14 bases between the germline ends. CDR3 bases: TGTGCCAGCGGACTCTTCCTTGGCTCTGGAAACACCATATATTTT. Protein product: CASGLFLGSGNTIYF.

The V call is TRBV3-1 (or the pseudogene TRBV3-2), the J call TRBJ2-7; 13 nucleotides align to TRBD2. This CDR3 contains 18 residues. With 1 base clipped from V and 3 bases from J, the junction kept 9 bases outside the gene matches. The germline V gene encodes CDR1 LGHDT and CDR2 YNNKEL (reference sequence). CDR3 in DNA: TGTGCCAGCAGCCAAGCTCGATCCGGGACTAGCGGGAACTACGAGCAGTACTTC. Translated: CASSQARSGTSGNYEQYF.

The CDR3 nucleotides read TGTGCCAGCAGCGAGGGAGGACTAGTAGCAAATGAGCAGTTCTTC. Amino acid sequence: CASSEGGLVANEQFF. This rearrangement joins TRBV9 to TRBJ2-1, with 7 bases aligning to TRBD2. In germline, CDR1 is SGDLS, CDR2 YYNGEE. The CDR3 loop spans 15 amino acids. Trimming at V came to 3 bases and at J to 7 bases, leaving 10 bases not matched to a gene.

The rearrangement uses TRBV19 and TRBJ1-2, with TRBD1 as a possible D gene (5 bases). The CDR3 runs to 15 residues. From germline, CDR1 is LNHDA and CDR2 SQIVND (reference sequence). V was cut by 3 bases and J by 4 bases, with 15 bases left in between. The CDR3 sequence is CASSMAGRGPYGYTF. CDR3 DNA sequence: TGTGCCAGTAGTATGGCCGGGAGGGGTCCCTATGGCTACACCTTC.

This clone was counted between two and nine times. The rearrangement links TRBV7-2 to TRBJ1-5; tentatively, D is TRBD1 (5 bases). From germline, CDR1 is SGHTA and CDR2 FQGNSA. CDR3 length equals 15 residues. Deletions cut 4 bases from V and 0 bases from J, with 10 bases between. The CDR3 protein is CASSSTVNSNQPQHF. CDR3 DNA sequence: TGTGCCAGCAGCTCGACAGTCAATAGCAATCAGCCCCAGCATTTT.

The chain uses TRBV4-2 and TRBJ2-7; 13 bases are a match to TRBD2. The germline CDR1 and CDR2 sequences are LGHNA and YNFKEQ. The trim removed 4 bases at V and 4 bases at J, leaving 7 bases unmatched. The CDR3 length is 16 residues. This chain's CDR3 is CASSRPGTSGTYEQYF. The CDR3 coding sequence is TGTGCCAGCAGCCGCCCCGGGACTAGCGGGACTTACGAGCAGTACTTC.

The gene calls are TRBV28 and TRBJ1-2, with TRBD1 identical over 7 bases. The V segment lost 5 bases and the J segment 3 bases; nucleotides outside the gene matches: 3. The CDR3 contains 13 residues. CDR1 MDHEN and CDR2 SYDVKM come from the germline V gene. CDR3 loop: CASSRGTDYGYTF. The DNA of the CDR3 is TGTGCCAGCAGTAGAGGGACAGACTATGGCTACACCTTC.

The CDR3 sequence: CASSRFNQGGTF. CDR3 bases: TGTGCCAGCAGTCGATTCAACCAGGGAGGCACCTTC. The chain couples TRBV6-6 to TRBJ1-2, with D perhaps matching TRBD1 (5 bases). Trimming cost V 5 bases and J 13 bases, with 17 bases left between them. The CDR3 sequence is 12 residues long. CDR1 is MNHNY, CDR2 SVGAGI, per germline (reference sequence).

The rearrangement joins TRBV2 to TRBJ2-7; possible D gene TRBD2, 5 bases. The CDR3 is 12 amino acids. Germline CDR1 reads SNHLY; CDR2 reads FYNNEI. The V and J ends lost 6 bases and 7 bases respectively, with 13 bases between them. CDR3: CASRPGGFEQYF. The CDR3 DNA is TGTGCCAGCAGACCCGGAGGTTTTGAGCAGTACTTC.

This chain uses TRBV7-2 with TRBJ2-1, with no clear D. CDR1 and CDR2 from the germline V gene are SGHTA and FQGNSA. The CDR3 covers 15 residues. V shed 2 bases and J shed 2 bases, with 10 bases lying between them. The CDR3 nucleotides read TGTGCCAGCAGCTTAATGCCAGAGGCCTACAATGAGCAGTTCTTC. Translation: CASSLMPEAYNEQFF.

The chain is built from TRBV20-1 and TRBJ1-2; D perhaps matches TRBD1 (6 bases). The CDR3 contains 14 residues. V was pared by 3 bases and J by 7 bases, with 18 bases between. Per germline, CDR1 DFQATT and CDR2 SNEGSKA (reference sequence). The CDR3, as DNA: TGCAGTGCTAGTATTGGACAGCTGAGCACTGGCTACACCTTC. Translation gives CSASIGQLSTGYTF.

This clone came up once. The chain combines TRBV27 with TRBJ2-1; 9 bases are shared with TRBD1. Germline V gene lookup returns CDR1 MNHEY and CDR2 SMNVEV (reference sequence). The CDR3 is 18 residues long. V dropped 7 bases and J dropped 9; count of bases not matched to a gene: 22. The CDR3: CASNVNLPGTGSRGEQFF. CDR3 DNA sequence: TGTGCCAGCAACGTGAACTTACCCGGGACAGGGAGTAGGGGTGAGCAGTTCTTC.

This chain joins TRBV5-1 and TRBJ1-1; tentatively, D is TRBD1 (5 bases). V shed 5 bases and J shed 1 base, with 12 bases lying between them. Germline CDR1 and CDR2: SGHRS and YFSETQ. The length of the CDR3 is 14 residues. The CDR3 sequence is CASSSGLQNTEAFF. Here the CDR3 DNA reads TGCGCCAGCAGTTCGGGACTCCAGAACACTGAAGCTTTCTTT.

The rearrangement joins TRBV6-5 to TRBJ2-3; TRBD1 matches 11 bases. The CDR3 loop spans 15 amino acids. V was clipped by 5 bases and J by 7 bases; unmatched bases: 8. Germline CDR1 and CDR2: MNHEY and SVGAGI. In nucleotides, the CDR3 is TGTGCCAGCAGTATACCGGGACAGGGGGGTTATACGCAGTATTTT. It translates to CASSIPGQGGYTQYF.

This clone was seen more than once but under ten times. This chain links TRBV4-2 with TRBJ2-3, with 12 bases lining up with TRBD2. The V gene's germline CDR1 is LGHNA and CDR2 YNFKEQ. This CDR3 has 16 amino acids. V was pared by 4 bases and J by 2 bases, with 4 bases of the junction left unmatched. The CDR3 DNA follows: TGTGCCAGCAGCCTAGGACTAGCGGGGCCCACAGATACGCAGTATTTT. Translation gives CASSLGLAGPTDTQYF.

In DNA, the CDR3 is TGTGCCAGCAGCTTTTCAGGACACGGTATATACGAGCAGTACTTC. The encoded protein is CASSFSGHGIYEQYF. The rearrangement uses TRBV13 and TRBJ2-7, with TRBD1 as a possible D gene (5 bases). CDR3 length equals 15 residues. Between the trimmed V and J ends, which lost 3 bases and 4 bases, there was a span of 16 bases. Germline loops: CDR1 PRHDT, CDR2 FYEKMQ (reference sequence).

The chain links TRBV5-1 to TRBJ2-2, with TRBD1 matching over 7 bases. V shed 4 bases and J 2 bases; nucleotides not matched to a gene: 5. Germline-derived CDR1 and CDR2 are SGHRS and YFSETQ. The CDR3 has 15 amino acids. The CDR3 coding sequence is TGCGCCAGCAGCGCGACAGGGTCCAACACCGGGGAGCTGTTTTTT. As protein: CASSATGSNTGELFF.

This rearrangement joins TRBV19 to TRBJ2-1; D is possibly TRBD2 (5 bases). Germline-derived CDR1 and CDR2 are LNHDA and SQIVND (reference sequence). V was clipped by 6 bases and J by 6 bases, with 15 bases between them. The CDR3 has 14 amino acids. The chain's CDR3 is CASSPEGLVNEQFF. The CDR3 nucleotides read TGTGCCAGTAGCCCCGAAGGACTCGTCAATGAGCAGTTCTTC.

V and J are TRBV3-1 (or the pseudogene TRBV3-2) and TRBJ2-5; perhaps TRBD2 as D (5 bases). Deletions cut 1 base from V and 7 bases from J, with 13 bases between. The CDR3 covers 14 residues. The germline CDR1 and CDR2 sequences are LGHDT and YNNKEL (reference sequence). This chain's CDR3 is CASSQGYSGRTQYF. The CDR3 nucleotides are TGTGCCAGCAGCCAAGGGTATAGTGGGAGGACCCAGTACTTC.

V gene TRBV27 combines with J gene TRBJ1-5; 7 bases map to TRBD1. The junction had 18 bases not matched to a gene; V was cut back by 4 bases and J by 9 bases. The germline V gene has CDR1 MNHEY and CDR2 SMNVEV (reference sequence). The CDR3 extends over 17 amino acids. The CDR3 loop is CASSYSTGTELRGPQHF. The CDR3, as DNA: TGTGCCAGCAGTTACTCAACCGGGACAGAACTTCGCGGGCCCCAGCATTTT.

The count of this clone is one. The chain uses TRBV3-1 (or the pseudogene TRBV3-2) and TRBJ2-7; D may be TRBD2 (5 bases). V lost 1 base and J lost 5, with 9 bases in between. Germline V lookup: CDR1 LGHDT, CDR2 YNNKEL (reference sequence). The CDR3 totals 13 residues. CDR3: CASSQGFGNEQYF. In DNA form, the CDR3 reads TGTGCCAGCAGCCAAGGGTTCGGGAACGAGCAGTACTTC.